The 25 T cell receptor beta chains below were found in one sample sequenced in a study of blood T cells in healthy people across ages. It was with a sample-barcoded 5' primer and a J-beta primer mix that a second PCR of roughly 7 to 12 cycles was run. TCRdb independently ran MiXCR on the 5' RACE reads; one entry per CDR3 protein. The sample includes 950,000 to 1,200,000 distinct CDR3 sequences, around two fifths of them seen just once. The specimen sequenced was blood. These receptors were collected from a young man in good health.

This clonotype was seen a handful of times. CDR3: CASSLLGTSGNEQFF. In DNA form, the CDR3 reads TGTGCCAGCAGCTTATTGGGGACTAGCGGTAATGAGCAGTTCTTC. The chain recombines TRBV7-9 with TRBJ2-1; 11 nucleotides line up with TRBD2. The junction had 4 bases not matched to a gene; V was cut back by 2 bases and J by 7 bases. The CDR3 extends over 15 amino acids. Germline CDR1 reads SEHNR; CDR2 reads FQNEAQ (reference sequence). Supplemented by reference TRBV7-9 and TRBJ2-1, the full variable domain reads DTGVSQNPRHKITKRGQNVTFRCDPISEHNRLYWYRQTLGQGPEFLTYFQNEAQLEKSRLLSDRFSAERPKGSFSTLEIQRTEQGDSAMYLCASSLLGTSGNEQFFGPGTRLTVL.

The chain combines TRBV9 with TRBJ2-3; 7 bases map to TRBD1. With V trimmed by 3 bases and J by 1 base, 11 bases remained unmatched. Germline CDR1 is SGDLS and CDR2 is YYNGEE. CDR3 length: 17 residues. The CDR3 region is CASSEGQTKARTDTQYF. CDR3 coding DNA: TGTGCCAGCAGCGAGGGACAGACAAAAGCCCGCACAGATACGCAGTATTTT. The full variable domain, in which reference TRBV9 and TRBJ2-3 provide the parts outside the CDR3, is DSGVTQTPKHLITATGQRVTLRCSPRSGDLSVYWYQQSLDQGLQFLIQYYNGEERAKGNILERFSAQQFPDLHSELNLSSLELGDSALYFCASSEGQTKARTDTQYFGPGTRLTVL.

V usage is TRBV6-5 and J usage is TRBJ1-4, with 7 bases fitting TRBD1. The CDR3 runs 14 residues. Germline V gene sequence: CDR1 MNHEY, CDR2 SVGAGI. The trim removed 10 bases at V and 6 bases at J, leaving 11 bases unmatched. CDR3 residues: CATARGGHDEKLFF. CDR3 in DNA: TGTGCCACCGCGCGAGGGGGCCACGATGAAAAACTGTTTTTT.

CDR3: CASSQVLRDTDTQYF. The CDR3 region has the DNA TGTGCCAGCAGCCAAGTCTTGAGGGACACAGATACGCAGTATTTT. V is TRBV4-2 and J is TRBJ2-3; a possible D gene is TRBD2 (5 bases). CDR1 and CDR2 (germline): LGHNA, YNFKEQ. CDR3 length: 15 residues. Trimming left V 1 base short and J 2 bases short, with 10 bases between.

CDR3 DNA sequence: TGTGCCAGCAGCTTACCCCAGGCGGAGCAGTTCTTC. This sequence encodes CASSLPQAEQFF. The chain is built from TRBV7-2 and TRBJ2-1; D unresolved. The CDR3 is 12 residues long. In germline, CDR1 is SGHTA, CDR2 FQGNSA. Trimming cost V 2 bases and J 10 bases, with 9 bases left between them. Filled out from reference TRBV7-2 and TRBJ2-1, the complete variable domain reads GAGVSQSPSNKVTEKGKDVELRCDPISGHTALYWYRQSLGQGLEFLIYFQGNSAPDKSGLPSDRFSAERTGGSVSTLTIQRTQQEDSAVYLCASSLPQAEQFFGPGTRLTVL.

This clonotype was picked up one time. The chain employs TRBV7-6 and TRBJ1-1; no clear D. CDR1 and CDR2 (germline): SGHVS, FNYEAQ. The germline V and J ends were trimmed by 1 base and 1 base, with 10 bases remaining between them. The CDR3 sequence is 15 residues long. CDR3 nucleotide sequence: TGTGCCAGCAGCTTAGAAATTGGGAAGAACACTGAAGCTTTCTTT. Its protein is CASSLEIGKNTEAFF.

This clonotype has only a few counts. The CDR3 spells CASSFRGQSEQYF. The CDR3 DNA sequence: TGTGCCAGCAGTTTTAGGGGGCAAAGCGAGCAGTACTTC. The rearrangement uses TRBV27 and TRBJ2-5; 7 nucleotides match TRBD1. Matching the DNA end better, TRBJ2-7 makes the J call doubtful. The CDR3 contains 13 residues. CDR1 and CDR2 (germline): MNHEY, SMNVEV (reference sequence).

This clonotype came up a few times. V gene TRBV6-1 combines with J gene TRBJ2-5; TRBD2 is a possible D gene (6 bases). The germline V and J ends were trimmed by 2 bases and 11 bases, with 21 bases remaining between them. The CDR3 spans 15 residues. Germline lookup yields CDR1 MNHNS and CDR2 SASEGT. The CDR3 DNA reads as TGTGCCAGCAGTGAACCGTTGGGAGCGCATCGGGAGCAGTACTTC. It is translated as CASSEPLGAHREQYF.

In its sample, this clonotype was seen a few times. J is TRBJ2-2 and V is TRBV5-1; D not resolved. The CDR3 loop spans 11 amino acids. V lost 6 bases and J lost 5, with 5 bases in between. Germline values: CDR1 SGHRS, CDR2 YFSETQ. The DNA for the CDR3 is TGCGCCAGCATGGAGACCGGGGAGCTGTTTTTT. Protein sequence: CASMETGELFF.

This clonotype was seen a handful of times. The genes are TRBV12-3 or TRBV12-4 and TRBJ2-7; 7 bases match TRBD1. This CDR3 spans 15 amino acids. Trimming took 5 bases from V and 3 from J; bases not matched to a gene: 10. As DNA, the CDR3 is TGTGCCAGCAGTCCTCACCCGGACAGGTTCTACGAGCAGTACTTC. It codes for CASSPHPDRFYEQYF.

The CDR3 DNA reads TGCAGTGCTAGAGCTCGAGCGGGGTCCTTCTTCTCGGCAGATACGCAGTATTTT. Encoded protein: CSARARAGSFFSADTQYF. This chain connects TRBV20-1 to TRBJ2-3; 7 nucleotides line up with TRBD2. The CDR3 contains 18 residues. Germline trimming cut 1 base from V and 4 bases from J; bases unmatched to any gene: 17. Germline V gives CDR1 DFQATT, CDR2 SNEGSKA (reference sequence).

The table lists this clonotype with a few counts. The chain uses TRBV2 and TRBJ2-2; 9 positions agree with TRBD1. The CDR3 length is 15 residues. Germline CDR1 is SNHLY and CDR2 is FYNNEI. V was clipped by 4 bases and J by 3 bases; unmatched bases: 3. Written as DNA, the CDR3 is TGTGCCAGCAGTGCACGGACAGGGGACACCGGGGAGCTGTTTTTT. Its translation: CASSARTGDTGELFF.

This clonotype was seen more than once but under ten times. The chain is built from TRBV6-5 and TRBJ2-6, with D maybe TRBD1 (5 bases). Trimming took off 10 bases at V and 0 bases at J, with 16 bases between the two ends. This CDR3 region has 16 residues. CDR1 and CDR2 (germline): MNHEY, SVGAGI. In nucleotides, the CDR3 is TGTGCCACCTCCCCAGGGATACCCTCTGGGGCCAACGTCCTGACTTTC. It is translated as CATSPGIPSGANVLTF.

The chain couples TRBV20-1 to TRBJ2-1, with D possibly TRBD2 on 5 matching bases. Germline lookup yields CDR1 DFQATT and CDR2 SNEGSKA (reference sequence). V lost 2 bases and J 8 bases, leaving 7 bases between the germline ends. This CDR3 is built from 11 residues. The CDR3 coding sequence is TGCAGTGCTAGACTAGCCCATGAGCAGTTCTTC. Translating it yields CSARLAHEQFF.

This clonotype was seen only a few times. The chain joins TRBV29-1 to TRBJ1-1; a weak D match, TRBD1 (5 bases). The CDR3 loop spans 13 amino acids. V was shortened by 6 bases and J by 0 bases, with 11 bases between the two germline ends. The germline V gene encodes CDR1 SQVTM and CDR2 ANQGSEA. For the CDR3, the DNA is TGCAGCGTCAAGGGACCGTTGAACACTGAAGCTTTCTTT. Protein product: CSVKGPLNTEAFF. Full variable domain (missing parts from reference TRBV29-1 and TRBJ1-1): SAVISQKPSRDICQRGTSLTIQCQVDSQVTMMFWYRQQPGQSLTLIATANQGSEATYESGFVIDKFPISRPNLTFSTLTVSNMSPEDSSIYLCSVKGPLNTEAFFGQGTRLTVV.

This clonotype was observed a few times. The chain uses TRBV7-6 and TRBJ2-7; weak D call: TRBD1 (5 bases). Trimming shortened V by 3 bases and J by 0 bases, and 12 bases separated the two germline ends. The CDR3 is made up of 15 amino acids. Germline CDR1 reads SGHVS; CDR2 reads FNYEAQ. The CDR3 nucleotides are TGTGCCAGCAGCTTCAAACCAGGGTTCTCCTACGAGCAGTACTTC. Translated, it gives CASSFKPGFSYEQYF.

V is TRBV6-2 or TRBV6-3 and J is TRBJ2-6; possible D gene TRBD1, 5 bases. Trimming took off 2 bases at V and 0 bases at J, with 17 bases between the two ends. The CDR3 totals 19 residues. Germline loops: CDR1 MNHEY, CDR2 SVGEGT. Here the CDR3 reads CASSYTMVDTNSGANVLTF. CDR3 nucleotide sequence: TGTGCCAGCAGTTACACAATGGTGGACACTAACTCTGGGGCCAACGTCCTGACTTTC.

There are a few counts of this clonotype. This chain joins TRBV29-1 and TRBJ1-2; the D gene is possibly TRBD1 (5 bases). The ends were cut back, 3 bases at V and 4 bases at J, with 12 bases in the middle. This CDR3 region has 13 residues. In germline, CDR1 is SQVTM, CDR2 ANQGSEA. The CDR3 bases are TGCAGCGTTGATCAGGGAAGAGCCTATGGCTACACCTTC. Protein product: CSVDQGRAYGYTF.

This clonotype was seen a few times. The chain joins TRBV2 to TRBJ1-1; maybe TRBD1 (5 bases). Germline assignment: CDR1 SNHLY and CDR2 FYNNEI. CDR3 length: 15 residues. V shed 5 bases and J shed 0 bases, with 13 bases lying between them. This CDR3 reads CASSTPQVLNTEAFF. CDR3 DNA: TGTGCCAGCAGTACCCCACAGGTATTGAACACTGAAGCTTTCTTT.

A few counts support this clonotype. V is TRBV6-5 and J is TRBJ1-1; D ambiguous. V was cut by 2 bases and J by 0 bases, with 10 bases left in between. In germline, CDR1 is MNHEY, CDR2 SVGAGI. The CDR3 runs to 15 residues. CDR3 sequence (DNA): TGTGCCAGCAGTTACGGCCGAGGGATGAACACTGAAGCTTTCTTT. Protein sequence: CASSYGRGMNTEAFF.

The chain employs TRBV12-3 or TRBV12-4 and TRBJ2-3, with TRBD2 identical over 10 bases. V dropped 2 bases and J dropped 3; count of bases not matched to a gene: 8. The CDR3 has 17 residues. CDR3 coding DNA: TGTGCCAGCAGTTTATTCGGTCTAGCGGGGGATACAGATACGCAGTATTTT. Translating it yields CASSLFGLAGDTDTQYF.

This clonotype was seen a few times. The rearrangement joins TRBV5-1 to TRBJ2-5, with TRBD2 matching 14 bases. This CDR3 has 16 residues. Looked up from germline, CDR1 is SGHRS and CDR2 is YFSETQ. V was pared by 1 base and J by 4 bases, with 3 bases of the junction left unmatched. This CDR3 reads CASSLRTSGGSETQYF. The CDR3 DNA follows: TGCGCCAGCAGCTTGAGGACTAGCGGGGGGTCAGAGACCCAGTACTTC.

V usage is TRBV14 and J usage is TRBJ2-3; D is perhaps TRBD2 (6 bases). The ends were cut back, 1 base at V and 2 bases at J, with 13 bases in the middle. CDR1 is SGHDN and CDR2 is FVKESK in the germline V gene. The CDR3 runs 16 residues. CDR3: CASSQGLARPTDTQYF. CDR3 sequence (DNA): TGTGCCAGCAGCCAAGGCCTAGCGAGGCCCACAGATACGCAGTATTTT.

At least ten counts were recorded for this clonotype. The chain carries TRBV20-1 and TRBJ2-7; 11 nucleotides align to TRBD2. The CDR3 length is 15 residues. Trimming at V came to 5 bases and at J to 2 bases, leaving 8 bases not matched to a gene. CDR1 and CDR2 from the germline V gene are DFQATT and SNEGSKA (reference sequence). CDR3 DNA: TGCAGTGCTTCCCTAGCGGGGGGCTTTACCTACGAGCAGTACTTC. Protein sequence: CSASLAGGFTYEQYF.

This rearrangement joins TRBV19 to TRBJ1-5; D gene ambiguous. V shed 4 bases and J shed 1 base, with 14 bases lying between them. Germline V gene sequence: CDR1 LNHDA, CDR2 SQIVND (reference sequence). The CDR3 length is 16 residues. The CDR3 spells CASSSQELWSNQPQHF. The DNA of the CDR3 is TGTGCCAGTAGTAGTCAGGAGTTATGGAGCAATCAGCCCCAGCATTTT.